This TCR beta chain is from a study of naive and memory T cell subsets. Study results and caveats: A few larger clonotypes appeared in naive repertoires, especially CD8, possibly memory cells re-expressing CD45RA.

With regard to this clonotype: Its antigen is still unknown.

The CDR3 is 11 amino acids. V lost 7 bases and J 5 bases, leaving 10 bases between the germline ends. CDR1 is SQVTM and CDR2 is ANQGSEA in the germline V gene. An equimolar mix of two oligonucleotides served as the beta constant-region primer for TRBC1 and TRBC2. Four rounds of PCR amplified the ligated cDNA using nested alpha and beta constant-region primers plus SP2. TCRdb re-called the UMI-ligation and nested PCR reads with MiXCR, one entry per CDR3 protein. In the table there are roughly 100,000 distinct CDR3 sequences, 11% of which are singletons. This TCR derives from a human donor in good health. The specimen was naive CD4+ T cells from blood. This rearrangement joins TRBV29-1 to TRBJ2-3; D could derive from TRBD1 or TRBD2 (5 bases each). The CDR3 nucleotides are TGCAGCGGGGACCTCTTAGATACGCAGTATTTT. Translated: CSGDLLDTQYF.